These 2 T cell receptor beta chains were all obtained from the same sample, sequenced in a study of patients and donors after allogeneic stem cell transplantation. Using its own MiXCR run on the RT-PCR reads, TCRdb lists one record per CDR3 protein. Here the sample spans around 200,000 distinct CDR3 sequences, roughly 38% being singletons. Material: blood, either unsorted or a sorted T cell fraction (not recorded which). Receptor source: a human donor who was either an allogeneic HSCT recipient or a stem cell or donor lymphocyte infusion donor (not recorded which). It is not recorded whose cells these are; they may come from a transplant donor.

This chain joins TRBV5-8 and TRBJ2-7, with a weak D call TRBD1 (6 bases). The CDR3 length is 14 residues. V shed 9 bases and J shed 2 bases, with 18 bases lying between them. The germline V gene encodes CDR1 SGHTS and CDR2 YDEGEE. The CDR3 loop reads CATDRGLGTYEQYF. The CDR3 nucleotides are TGTGCCACGGACAGAGGGCTAGGGACCTACGAGCAGTACTTC.

This clonotype was seen more than once but under ten times. The chain links TRBV10-3 to TRBJ1-5; D remains ambiguous. From germline, CDR1 is ENHRY and CDR2 SYGVKD. CDR3 length: 13 amino acids. The V and J ends lost 3 bases and 11 bases respectively, with 14 bases between them. CDR3 region: CAISEPLGSAQHF. The CDR3 DNA is TGTGCCATCAGTGAACCCCTAGGGTCGGCCCAGCATTTT.